Described below is a single T cell receptor beta chain sequence and its context. Its antigen is as yet unknown. The record originates from a study of cytomegalovirus exposure and HLA in healthy donors. General study points: There were under 200 TCR beta chains listed as cytomegalovirus-associated. 87-base-pair reads could not separate some V segments, including TRBV6-2 and TRBV6-3.

The CDR3 runs to 15 residues. The V segment lost 6 bases and the J segment 7 bases; nucleotides outside the gene matches: 13. Germline V gives CDR1 MDHEN, CDR2 SYDVKM. PCR was performed using 60 Vbeta and 13 Jbeta primers. The protocol was immunoSEQ multiplex PCR, while the TCRdb copy is restricted to in-frame clones and leaves out a portion. This table holds about 140,000 clones, roughly four fifths found once. The chain employs TRBV28 and TRBJ2-7; 9 bases map to TRBD1. This receptor was taken from a man in his late teens or twenties in good health and CMV-seropositive. Input material: PBMCs. The CDR3 here is CASRFTGGPSREQYF. In DNA, the CDR3 is TGTGCCAGCAGATTTACAGGGGGCCCAAGTAGGGAGCAGTACTTC.